These T cell receptor beta chains were read from a single sample in a study of human T cells and chemical hapten exposure. TCRdb analysed the 5' RACE reads with MiXCR anew, one entry per CDR3 protein. Of about 81,000 distinct CDR3 sequences listed, about 16% are singletons. The receptors originated from a female donor in good health. Both conserved end residues are part of each CDR3.

v_call	j_call	cdr3_aa
TRBV6-5	TRBJ1-2	CASSYLWEEGYTF
TRBV28	TRBJ2-7	CASSLSAGDGYF
TRBV30	TRBJ1-1	CAWRGNTEAFF
TRBV6-1	TRBJ1-1	CASRTGGWDGAFF
TRBV5-1	TRBJ1-2	CASSLALAANYGYTF
TRBV12-3/TRBV12-4	TRBJ1-2	CASSLAGFNYGYTF
TRBV29-1	TRBJ2-3	CSVDRSGTDTQYF
TRBV28	TRBJ2-3	CASSFRSTDTQYF
TRBV4-2	TRBJ2-1	CASRASIDEQFF
TRBV30	TRBJ2-7	CAWGGNPYEQYF
TRBV7-6	TRBJ2-3	CASSLAGAGGKTDTQYF
TRBV5-4	TRBJ1-2	CVSSLDRVNYGYTF
TRBV6-5	TRBJ2-7	CASRGLAGGDEQYF
TRBV29-1	TRBJ1-1	CSVEEQGAGNTEAFF
TRBV7-9	TRBJ1-1	CASSLAGARGEAFF
TRBV29-1	TRBJ1-2	CSVEDLAPNYGYTF
TRBV12-3/TRBV12-4	TRBJ2-1	CASSPSGRNNEQFF
TRBV27	TRBJ2-1	CASSLRSSLPQFF
TRBV29-1	TRBJ2-3	CSVGTSGIRGTQYF
TRBV12-3/TRBV12-4	TRBJ2-3	CASSRSMSRTDTQYF
TRBV19	TRBJ1-5	CASSSRNQPQHF
TRBV7-8	TRBJ1-5	CASREGLGMGNQPQHF
TRBV18	TRBJ1-2	CASSPRANYGYTF
TRBV19	TRBJ1-2	CASSTRQNGYGYTF
TRBV28	TRBJ2-4	CASSLRGAAKNIQYF
TRBV18	TRBJ2-3	CASSPMASDTQYF
TRBV5-6	TRBJ2-7	CASSLLGEQYF
TRBV10-3	TRBJ2-7	CAISRDNSYEQYF
TRBV6-4	TRBJ1-5	CASRNQPQHF
TRBV19	TRBJ1-5	CASSEVDARNQPQHF
TRBV7-2	TRBJ2-2	CASSPLAGGPGTGELFF
TRBV29-1	TRBJ1-2	CSVEGEGSDYGYTF
TRBV14	TRBJ2-5	CASSQAEETQYF
TRBV9	TRBJ1-2	CASSLDGGQIYGYTF
TRBV4-2	TRBJ2-1	CASSQDRREDNEQFF
TRBV20-1	TRBJ1-5	CSARGTGVSDQPQHF
TRBV6-6	TRBJ1-4	CASSYSYREGDEKLFF
TRBV27	TRBJ1-1	CASSLRGTGKIYTEAFF
TRBV11-1	TRBJ1-5	CASSLVGTGGNQPQHF
TRBV19	TRBJ2-1	CASSTLQGASEQFF
TRBV28	TRBJ2-7	CASRSRARGKSYEQYF
TRBV7-8	TRBJ1-5	CASSLARTGGLGGWPQHF
TRBV6-2/TRBV6-3	TRBJ1-5	CASRAAGAHQPQHF